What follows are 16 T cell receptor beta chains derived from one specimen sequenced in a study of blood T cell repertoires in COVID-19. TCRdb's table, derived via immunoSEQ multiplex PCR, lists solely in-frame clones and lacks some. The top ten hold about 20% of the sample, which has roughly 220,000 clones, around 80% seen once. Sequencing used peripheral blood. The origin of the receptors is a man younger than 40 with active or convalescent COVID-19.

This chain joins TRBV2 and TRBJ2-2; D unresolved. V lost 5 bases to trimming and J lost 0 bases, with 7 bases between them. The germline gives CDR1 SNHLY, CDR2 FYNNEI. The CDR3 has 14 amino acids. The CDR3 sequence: CASSSLANTGELFF. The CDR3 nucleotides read TGTGCCAGCAGTTCTCTAGCGAACACCGGGGAGCTGTTTTTT.

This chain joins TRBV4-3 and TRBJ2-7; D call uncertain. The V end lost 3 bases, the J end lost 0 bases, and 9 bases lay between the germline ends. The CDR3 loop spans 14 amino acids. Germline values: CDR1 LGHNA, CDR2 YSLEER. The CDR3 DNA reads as TGCGCCAGCAGCCATGCTATTCTCTCCTACGAGCAGTACTTC. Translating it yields CASSHAILSYEQYF.

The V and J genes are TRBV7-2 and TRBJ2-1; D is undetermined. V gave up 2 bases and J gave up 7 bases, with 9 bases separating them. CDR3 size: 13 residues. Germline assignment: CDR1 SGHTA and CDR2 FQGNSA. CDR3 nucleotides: TGTGCCAGCAGCTTACGAGCGTCTAATGAGCAGTTCTTC. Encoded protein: CASSLRASNEQFF.

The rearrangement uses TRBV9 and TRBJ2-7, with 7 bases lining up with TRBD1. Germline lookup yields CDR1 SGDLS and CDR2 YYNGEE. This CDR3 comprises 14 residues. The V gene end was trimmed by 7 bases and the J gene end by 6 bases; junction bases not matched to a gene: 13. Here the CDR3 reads CASGVGGDFGEQYF. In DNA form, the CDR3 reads TGTGCCAGCGGGGTAGGGGGCGATTTTGGCGAGCAGTACTTC.

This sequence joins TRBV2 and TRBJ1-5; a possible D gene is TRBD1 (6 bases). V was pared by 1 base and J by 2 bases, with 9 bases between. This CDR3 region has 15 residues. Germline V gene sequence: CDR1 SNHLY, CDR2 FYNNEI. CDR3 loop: CASSEETGRNQPQHF. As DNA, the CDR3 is TGTGCCAGCAGTGAAGAGACAGGCCGCAATCAGCCCCAGCATTTT.

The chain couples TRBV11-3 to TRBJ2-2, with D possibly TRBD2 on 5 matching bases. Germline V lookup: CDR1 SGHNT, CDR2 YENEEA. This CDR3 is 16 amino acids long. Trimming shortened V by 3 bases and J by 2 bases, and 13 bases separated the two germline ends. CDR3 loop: CASSLQRAGNTGELFF. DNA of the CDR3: TGTGCCAGCAGCTTGCAAAGGGCGGGTAACACCGGGGAGCTGTTTTTT.

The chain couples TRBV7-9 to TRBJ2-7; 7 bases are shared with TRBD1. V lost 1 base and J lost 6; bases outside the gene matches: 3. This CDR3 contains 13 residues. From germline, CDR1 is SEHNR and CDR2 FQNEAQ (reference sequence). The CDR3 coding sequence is TGTGCCAGCAGCTTAGGCGCAGGGGGCGAGCAGTACTTC. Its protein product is CASSLGAGGEQYF. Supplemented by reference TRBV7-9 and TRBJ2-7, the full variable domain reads DTGVSQNPRHKITKRGQNVTFRCDPISEHNRLYWYRQTLGQGPEFLTYFQNEAQLEKSRLLSDRFSAERPKGSFSTLEIQRTEQGDSAMYLCASSLGAGGEQYFGPGTRLTVT.

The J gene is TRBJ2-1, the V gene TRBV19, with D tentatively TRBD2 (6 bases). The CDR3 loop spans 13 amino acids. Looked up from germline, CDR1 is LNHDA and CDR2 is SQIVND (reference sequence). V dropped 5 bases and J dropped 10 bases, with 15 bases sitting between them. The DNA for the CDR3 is TGTGCCAGTAGTGCCTCGGCGGGGCTGGAGCAGTTCTTC. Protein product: CASSASAGLEQFF.

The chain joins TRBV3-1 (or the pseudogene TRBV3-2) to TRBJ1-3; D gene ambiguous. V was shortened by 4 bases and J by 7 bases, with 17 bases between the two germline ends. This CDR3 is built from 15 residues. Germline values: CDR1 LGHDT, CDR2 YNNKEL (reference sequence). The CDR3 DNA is TGTGCCAGCAGCCCCTGGTCGGAGGGTGGGAACACCATATATTTT. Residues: CASSPWSEGGNTIYF.

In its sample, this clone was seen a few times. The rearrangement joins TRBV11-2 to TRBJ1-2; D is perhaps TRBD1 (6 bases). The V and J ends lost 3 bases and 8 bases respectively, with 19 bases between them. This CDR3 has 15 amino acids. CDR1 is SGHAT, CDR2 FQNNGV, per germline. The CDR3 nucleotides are TGTGCCAGCAGCTTTTTCAGGGGCGCATCGAGGGGCTACACCTTC. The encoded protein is CASSFFRGASRGYTF.

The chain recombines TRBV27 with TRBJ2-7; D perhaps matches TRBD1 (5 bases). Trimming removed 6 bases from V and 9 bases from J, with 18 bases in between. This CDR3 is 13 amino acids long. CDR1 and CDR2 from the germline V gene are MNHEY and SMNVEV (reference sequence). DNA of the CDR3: TGTGCCAGCAGAAGATCTCAGGGATTTACGCAGTACTTC. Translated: CASRRSQGFTQYF.

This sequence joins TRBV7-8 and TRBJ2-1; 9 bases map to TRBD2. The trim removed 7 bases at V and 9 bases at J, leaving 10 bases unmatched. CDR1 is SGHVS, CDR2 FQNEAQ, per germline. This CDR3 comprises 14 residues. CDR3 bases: TGTGCCAGCACCCTGGCGGGAGGGCCGGTTGAGCAGTTCTTC. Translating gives CASTLAGGPVEQFF.

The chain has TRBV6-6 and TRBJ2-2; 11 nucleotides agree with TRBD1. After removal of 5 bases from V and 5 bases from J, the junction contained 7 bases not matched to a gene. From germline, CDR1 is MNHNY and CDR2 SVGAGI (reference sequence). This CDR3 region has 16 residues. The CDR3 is CASSRGQGAGTGELFF. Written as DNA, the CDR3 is TGTGCCAGCAGTCGAGGACAGGGGGCGGGGACCGGGGAGCTGTTTTTT.

The CDR3 loop reads CASSLAYRAFGTSRVNTEAFF. CDR3 in DNA: TGTGCCAGCAGTTTAGCTTACAGGGCCTTTGGGACATCGAGGGTGAACACTGAAGCTTTCTTT. The J gene is TRBJ1-1, the V gene TRBV27, with a tentative D call TRBD1 (6 bases). The CDR3 runs 21 residues. The V and J ends lost 2 bases and 0 bases respectively, with 28 bases between them. CDR1 and CDR2 from the germline V gene are MNHEY and SMNVEV (reference sequence).

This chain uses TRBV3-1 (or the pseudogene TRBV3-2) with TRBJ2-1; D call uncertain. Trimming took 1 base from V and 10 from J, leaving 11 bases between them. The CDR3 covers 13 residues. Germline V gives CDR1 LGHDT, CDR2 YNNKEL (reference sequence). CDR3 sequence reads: CASSQARLREQFF. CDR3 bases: TGTGCCAGCAGCCAAGCCCGGTTGAGGGAGCAGTTCTTC.

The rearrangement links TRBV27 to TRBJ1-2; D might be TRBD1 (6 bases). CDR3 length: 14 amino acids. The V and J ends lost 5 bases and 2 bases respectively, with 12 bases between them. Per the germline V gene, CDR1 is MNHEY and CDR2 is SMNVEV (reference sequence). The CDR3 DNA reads TGTGCCAGCAGTACCCTAACAGGGAACTATGGCTACACCTTC. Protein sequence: CASSTLTGNYGYTF.